Listed below are T cell receptor beta chains from one sample, sequenced in a study of blood T cells in healthy people across ages. One entry per CDR3 protein, called by TCRdb with MiXCR from the 5' RACE reads. The table records more than 550,000 distinct CDR3 sequences, over 20% of them present only once. The sample consisted of blood. The receptors stem from a man in his 70s in good health. CDR3s include the opening cysteine and the closing phenylalanine or tryptophan. The order of the fields is CDR3 protein, CDR3 DNA, V gene, J gene, D gene, clone size. A D gene is named only where the DNA matches it firmly. Clone sizes are given selectively: once, few, many, or a class where the clone is expanded.

CASSYDRLPTDTQYF	TGTGCCAGCAGCTACGACAGGCTTCCGACAGATACGCAGTATTTT	TRBV7-2	TRBJ2-3	-	-
CASSLAQASYNEQFF	TGTGCCAGCAGCTTAGCACAGGCTTCCTACAATGAGCAGTTCTTC	TRBV11-2	TRBJ2-1	-	-
CSVLRALSAVSYEQYF	TGCAGTGTCTTAAGGGCCCTCTCAGCAGTCTCCTACGAGCAGTACTTC	TRBV20-1	TRBJ2-7	-	few
CASSYQGGAYGYTF	TGTGCCAGCAGTTATCAGGGGGGTGCATATGGCTACACCTTC	TRBV6-6	TRBJ1-2	TRBD1	few
CASTPPGKGLYGYTF	TGTGCCAGCACCCCCCCTGGGAAGGGGCTCTATGGCTACACCTTC	TRBV12-3/TRBV12-4	TRBJ1-2	-	-
CASSHRDRVGKLFF	TGTGCCAGCAGCCACCGGGACAGGGTCGGAAAACTGTTTTTT	TRBV3-1	TRBJ1-4	TRBD1	-
CASSEYSYQPQHF	TGTGCCAGCAGTGAATACAGCTATCAGCCCCAGCATTTT	TRBV6-1	TRBJ1-5	-	-
CASSYEGTGRSYGYTF	TGTGCCAGCAGTTACGAGGGGACGGGGCGATCCTATGGCTACACCTTC	TRBV6-5	TRBJ1-2	-	many
CASSPGTGSTDTQYF	TGTGCCAGCTCACCCGGGACAGGGTCCACAGATACGCAGTATTTT	TRBV12-3/TRBV12-4	TRBJ2-3	TRBD1	many
CASSLRPWTGGTGELFF	TGTGCCAGCAGCTTAAGGCCCTGGACAGGGGGCACCGGGGAGCTGTTTTTT	TRBV7-3	TRBJ2-2	TRBD1	-
CASSLQAAREETQYF	TGCGCCAGCAGCTTGCAGGCGGCTCGGGAAGAGACCCAGTACTTC	TRBV5-1	TRBJ2-5	-	once
CASSLSWTGRNTIYF	TGTGCCAGCAGTTTATCCTGGACAGGACGGAACACCATATATTTT	TRBV27	TRBJ1-3	TRBD1	few
CASRTPPYNEQFF	TGTGCCAGCAGGACTCCGCCCTACAATGAGCAGTTCTTC	TRBV7-2	TRBJ2-1	-	few
CSASGQSPQHF	TGCAGTGCAAGTGGACAGTCCCCCCAGCATTTT	TRBV20-1	TRBJ1-5	-	-
CASSPWTSGDTGELFF	TGCGCCAGCAGCCCCTGGACTAGCGGGGACACCGGGGAGCTGTTTTTT	TRBV5-1	TRBJ2-2	TRBD2	-
CASLEDRVSNQPQHF	TGTGCCAGCCTTGAAGACAGGGTAAGCAATCAGCCCCAGCATTTT	TRBV6-1	TRBJ1-5	TRBD1	-